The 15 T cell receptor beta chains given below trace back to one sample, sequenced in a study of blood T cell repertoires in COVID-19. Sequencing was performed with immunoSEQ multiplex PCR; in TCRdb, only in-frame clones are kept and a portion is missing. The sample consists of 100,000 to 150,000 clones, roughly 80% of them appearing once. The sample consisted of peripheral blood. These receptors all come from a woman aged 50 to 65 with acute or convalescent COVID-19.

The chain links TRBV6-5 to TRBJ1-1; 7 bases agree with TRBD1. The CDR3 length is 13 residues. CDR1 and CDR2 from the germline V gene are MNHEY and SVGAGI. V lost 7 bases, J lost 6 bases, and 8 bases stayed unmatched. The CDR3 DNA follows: TGTGCCAGCATAACAGGGGTGAATTCTGAAGCTTTCTTT. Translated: CASITGVNSEAFF.

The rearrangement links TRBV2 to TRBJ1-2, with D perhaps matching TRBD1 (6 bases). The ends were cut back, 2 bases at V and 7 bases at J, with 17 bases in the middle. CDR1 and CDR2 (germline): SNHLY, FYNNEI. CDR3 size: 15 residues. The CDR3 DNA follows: TGTGCCAGCAGTGAATACGGAGCAGGGGCCGGTGGCTACACCTTC. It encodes CASSEYGAGAGGYTF.

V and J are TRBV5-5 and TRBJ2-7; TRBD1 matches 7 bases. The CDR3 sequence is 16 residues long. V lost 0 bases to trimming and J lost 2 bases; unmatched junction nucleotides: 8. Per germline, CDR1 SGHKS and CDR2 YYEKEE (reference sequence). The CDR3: CASSLVTGDRTYEQYF. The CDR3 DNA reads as TGTGCCAGCAGCTTGGTAACAGGGGATAGGACCTACGAGCAGTACTTC.

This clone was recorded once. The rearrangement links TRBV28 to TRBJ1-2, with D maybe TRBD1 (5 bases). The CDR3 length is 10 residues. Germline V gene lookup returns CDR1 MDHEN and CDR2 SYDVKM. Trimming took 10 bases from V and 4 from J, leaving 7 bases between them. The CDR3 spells CATQGYGYTF. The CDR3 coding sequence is TGTGCCACGCAGGGCTATGGCTACACCTTC.

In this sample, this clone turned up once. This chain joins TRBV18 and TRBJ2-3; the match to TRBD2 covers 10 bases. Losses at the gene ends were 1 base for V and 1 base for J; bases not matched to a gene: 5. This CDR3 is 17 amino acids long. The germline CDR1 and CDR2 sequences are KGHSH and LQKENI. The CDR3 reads CASSPQALAGGTDTQYF. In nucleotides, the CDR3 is TGTGCCAGCTCACCACAGGCGCTAGCGGGGGGCACAGATACGCAGTATTTT.

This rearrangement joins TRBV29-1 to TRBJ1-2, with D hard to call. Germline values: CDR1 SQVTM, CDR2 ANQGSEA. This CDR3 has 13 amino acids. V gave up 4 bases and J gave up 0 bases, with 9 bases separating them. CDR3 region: CSVGKDSNYGYTF. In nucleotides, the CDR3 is TGCAGCGTTGGGAAGGACTCTAACTATGGCTACACCTTC.

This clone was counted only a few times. CDR3 sequence: CASSLGLAGDIGYNEQFF. The CDR3 DNA sequence: TGTGCCAGCAGCCTCGGACTAGCGGGGGATATCGGTTACAATGAGCAGTTCTTC. J is TRBJ2-1 and V is TRBV3-1 (or the pseudogene TRBV3-2); TRBD2 matches 13 bases. Germline CDR1 LGHDT, CDR2 YNNKEL (reference sequence). The CDR3 runs 18 residues. V trimming: 4 bases; J trimming: 4 bases; junction bases outside the gene matches: 10.

The CDR3 sequence is CASSLNPRQPYGYTF. CDR3 sequence (DNA): TGCGCCAGCAGCTTGAACCCCAGGCAACCCTATGGCTACACCTTC. J is TRBJ1-2 and V is TRBV5-1; D call uncertain. Trimming took 1 base from V and 4 from J, leaving 14 bases between them. The CDR3 extends over 15 amino acids. From germline, CDR1 is SGHRS and CDR2 YFSETQ.

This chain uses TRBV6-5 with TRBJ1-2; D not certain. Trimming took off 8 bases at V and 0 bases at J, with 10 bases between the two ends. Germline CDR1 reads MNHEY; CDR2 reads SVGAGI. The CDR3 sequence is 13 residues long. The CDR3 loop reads CASEVIANYGYTF. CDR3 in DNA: TGTGCCAGCGAGGTGATAGCTAACTATGGCTACACCTTC.

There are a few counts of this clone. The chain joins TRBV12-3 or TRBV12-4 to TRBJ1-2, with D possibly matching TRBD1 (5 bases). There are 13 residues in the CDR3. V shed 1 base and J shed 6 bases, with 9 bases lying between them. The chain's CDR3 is CASSLGGGDGYTF. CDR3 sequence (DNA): TGTGCCAGCAGTTTAGGGGGAGGGGATGGCTACACCTTC.

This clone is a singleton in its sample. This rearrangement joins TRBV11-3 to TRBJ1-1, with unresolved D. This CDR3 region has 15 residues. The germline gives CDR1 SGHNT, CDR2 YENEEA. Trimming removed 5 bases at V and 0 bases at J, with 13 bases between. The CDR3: CASSHPGFMNTEAFF. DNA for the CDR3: TGTGCCAGCAGCCACCCGGGATTCATGAACACTGAAGCTTTCTTT.

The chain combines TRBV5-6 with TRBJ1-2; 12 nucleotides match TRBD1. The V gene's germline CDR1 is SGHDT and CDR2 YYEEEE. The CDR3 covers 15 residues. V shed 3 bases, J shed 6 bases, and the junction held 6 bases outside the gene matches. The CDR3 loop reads CASSWGTGGVDGYTF. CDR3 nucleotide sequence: TGTGCCAGCAGCTGGGGGACAGGGGGCGTCGATGGCTACACCTTC.

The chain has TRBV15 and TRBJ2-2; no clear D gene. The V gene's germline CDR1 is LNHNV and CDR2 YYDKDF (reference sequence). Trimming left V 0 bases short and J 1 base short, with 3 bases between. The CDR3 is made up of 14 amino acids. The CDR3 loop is CATSREQNTGELFF. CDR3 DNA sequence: TGTGCCACCAGCAGAGAACAGAACACCGGGGAGCTGTTTTTT.

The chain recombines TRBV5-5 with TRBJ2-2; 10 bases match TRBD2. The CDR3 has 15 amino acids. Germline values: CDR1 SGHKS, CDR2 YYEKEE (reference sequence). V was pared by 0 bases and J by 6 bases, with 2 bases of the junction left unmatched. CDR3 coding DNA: TGTGCCAGCAGCTTGGATAGCGGGGGGCCCGGGGAGCTGTTTTTT. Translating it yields CASSLDSGGPGELFF.

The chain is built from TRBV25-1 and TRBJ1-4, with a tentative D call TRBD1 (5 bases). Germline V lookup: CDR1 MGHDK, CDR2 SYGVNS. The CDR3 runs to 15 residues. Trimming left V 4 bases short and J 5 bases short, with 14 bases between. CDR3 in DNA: TGTGCCAGCAGTGTTTTTGACAGTCGGAATGAAAAACTGTTTTTT. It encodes CASSVFDSRNEKLFF.